The 14 T cell receptor beta chains below were found in one sample sequenced in a study of graft-versus-host responses after intestinal transplantation. Sequenced by immunoSEQ multiplex PCR; TCRdb stores in-frame clones only, minus some. The table shows about 18,000 clones, with 82% occurring only once. Intraepithelial and lamina propria lymphocytes were freed from processed graft tissue. This specimen consisted of ileum tissue, obtained 17 days after transplant. These receptors originate from a human patient who received an intestinal transplant, so some T cells may come from the graft donor.

The chain joins TRBV25-1 to TRBJ2-4; possibly TRBD2 for D (6 bases). Germline-derived CDR1 and CDR2 are MGHDK and SYGVNS. V was trimmed by 2 bases and J by 0 bases, leaving 17 bases between them. This CDR3 has 18 amino acids. CDR3 sequence: CASSEKEGRVLAKNIQYF. CDR3 nucleotides: TGTGCCAGCAGTGAAAAGGAGGGTCGGGTTTTAGCCAAAAACATTCAGTACTTC.

The chain links TRBV18 to TRBJ2-2, with 8 bases that match TRBD1. This CDR3 contains 16 residues. Germline V gives CDR1 KGHSH, CDR2 LQKENI. V shed 3 bases, J shed 6 bases, and the junction held 9 bases outside the gene matches. Here the CDR3 DNA reads TGTGCCAGCTCACCTTCGGACAGGGCAAGGCCCGGGGAGCTGTTTTTT. Protein product: CASSPSDRARPGELFF. The variable domain in full, with the rest retrieved from reference TRBV18 and TRBJ2-2, is NAGVMQNPRHLVRRRGQEARLRCSPMKGHSHVYWYRQLPEEGLKFMVYLQKENIIDESGMPKERFSAEFPKEGPSILRIQQVVRGDSAAYFCASSPSDRARPGELFFGEGSRLTVL.

V gene TRBV18 combines with J gene TRBJ1-1, with D possibly being TRBD1 (5 bases). Germline V gene sequence: CDR1 KGHSH, CDR2 LQKENI. Trimming pared 3 bases from V and 0 bases from J, leaving 14 bases between. CDR3 size: 16 residues. The CDR3 coding sequence is TGTGCCAGCTCACCTCAGAACACGGGGGTGAACACTGAAGCTTTCTTT. It yields the protein CASSPQNTGVNTEAFF. Full variable domain (missing parts from reference TRBV18 and TRBJ1-1): NAGVMQNPRHLVRRRGQEARLRCSPMKGHSHVYWYRQLPEEGLKFMVYLQKENIIDESGMPKERFSAEFPKEGPSILRIQQVVRGDSAAYFCASSPQNTGVNTEAFFGQGTRLTVV.

V is TRBV30 and J is TRBJ1-2; TRBD1 aligns across 10 bases. The CDR3 spans 15 residues. CDR1 is GTSNPN, CDR2 SVGIG, per germline (reference sequence). Losses at the gene ends were 1 base for V and 3 bases for J; bases not matched to a gene: 5. CDR3 in DNA: TGTGCCTGGAGTGCGACAGGGGGCGCTTACTATGGCTACACCTTC. Translation gives CAWSATGGAYYGYTF.

The rearrangement uses TRBV5-4 and TRBJ2-7, with 10 nucleotides matching TRBD2. Germline CDR1 and CDR2: SGHNT and YYREEE (reference sequence). CDR3 length: 15 residues. With V trimmed by 2 bases and J by 6 bases, 8 bases remained unmatched. For the CDR3, the DNA is TGTGCCAGCAGCTTAGTAGGGCTAGCGGGAGTCGAGCAGTACTTC. Translation gives CASSLVGLAGVEQYF.

The CDR3 region has the DNA TGTGCCAGCAGCCTGAGGGTGAATGAGCAGTTCTTC. It yields the protein CASSLRVNEQFF. The chain joins TRBV5-6 to TRBJ2-1; D is perhaps TRBD2 (5 bases). This CDR3 is built from 12 residues. Germline V gene sequence: CDR1 SGHDT, CDR2 YYEEEE. V dropped 4 bases and J dropped 7 bases, with 9 bases sitting between them. The variable domain in full, with the rest retrieved from reference TRBV5-6 and TRBJ2-1, is DAGVTQSPTHLIKTRGQQVTLRCSPKSGHDTVSWYQQALGQGPQFIFQYYEEEERQRGNFPDRFSGHQFPNYSSELNVNALLLGDSALYLCASSLRVNEQFFGPGTRLTVL.

The rearrangement joins TRBV30 to TRBJ2-3; TRBD2 agrees at 11 bases. The V gene's germline CDR1 is GTSNPN and CDR2 SVGIG (reference sequence). V was pared by 7 bases and J by 6 bases, with 9 bases of the junction left unmatched. The CDR3 length is 14 residues. The DNA of the CDR3 is TGTGCCTCAAACCCTAGCGGGGGGCTGGATACGCAGTATTTT. It is translated as CASNPSGGLDTQYF.

The rearrangement links TRBV21-1 to TRBJ1-2. TRBV21-1 is a known pseudogene. This CDR3 comprises 15 residues. CDR3 protein: CASSKVYRVGYGYTF. CDR3 nucleotide sequence: TGTGCCAGCAGCAAAGTATATCGGGTCGGCTATGGCTACACCTTC.

The chain joins TRBV29-1 to TRBJ2-1; 10 positions agree with TRBD2. V dropped 6 bases and J dropped 10; count of bases not matched to a gene: 15. This CDR3 contains 15 residues. Per the germline V gene, CDR1 is SQVTM and CDR2 is ANQGSEA. The CDR3 reads CSVAPGLAETGEQFF. CDR3 bases: TGCAGCGTGGCCCCCGGACTAGCGGAGACGGGAGAGCAGTTCTTC.

The gene calls are TRBV28 and TRBJ2-5; weak D call: TRBD2 (5 bases). The J call may be in error: the DNA end matches TRBJ2-7 better. Germline-derived CDR1 and CDR2 are MDHEN and SYDVKM. The CDR3 has 15 residues. DNA for the CDR3: TGTGCCAGCAGTCTACTAGACTCGGAAGTACACGAGCAGTACTTC. Protein: CASSLLDSEVHEQYF.

This clone was recorded once. The V gene is TRBV5-6, the J gene TRBJ2-4, with a weak D call TRBD2 (6 bases). CDR1 is SGHDT, CDR2 YYEEEE, per germline. Trimming removed 3 bases at V and 0 bases at J, with 10 bases between. The CDR3 consists of 15 residues. CDR3 sequence reads: CASSYRGLAKNIQYF. The DNA of the CDR3 is TGTGCCAGCAGCTATAGGGGACTAGCCAAAAACATTCAGTACTTC. The complete variable domain, with remaining parts taken from reference TRBV5-6 and TRBJ2-4, reads DAGVTQSPTHLIKTRGQQVTLRCSPKSGHDTVSWYQQALGQGPQFIFQYYEEEERQRGNFPDRFSGHQFPNYSSELNVNALLLGDSALYLCASSYRGLAKNIQYFGAGTRLSVL.

This clone was seen a handful of times. The J gene is TRBJ2-1, the V gene TRBV25-1; possibly TRBD1 or TRBD2 for D (5 bases each). Germline V CDR1 and CDR2: MGHDK, SYGVNS. The CDR3 is made up of 14 amino acids. Between the trimmed V and J ends, which lost 8 bases and 6 bases, there was a span of 17 bases. The DNA for the CDR3 is TGTGCCAGCGGAATTAGCGCAGGGATCAATGAGCAGTTCTTC. It encodes CASGISAGINEQFF.

The V gene is TRBV28, the J gene TRBJ1-5, with D possibly matching TRBD1 (5 bases). CDR3 length: 13 amino acids. Germline CDR1 is MDHEN and CDR2 is SYDVKM. V was cut by 4 bases and J by 7 bases, with 11 bases left in between. The CDR3 DNA reads TGTGCCAGCAGTTGGGGCCAAAGGCAGCCCCAGCATTTT. Residues: CASSWGQRQPQHF. Combining the CDR3 with reference TRBV28 and TRBJ1-5 gives the whole variable domain DVKVTQSSRYLVKRTGEKVFLECVQDMDHENMFWYRQDPGLGLRLIYFSYDVKMKEKGDIPEGYSVSREKKERFSLILESASTNQTSMYLCASSWGQRQPQHFGDGTRLSIL.

In DNA form, the CDR3 reads TGTGCCAGCCGTCCTACAGGGGCCAGCAATCAGCCCCAGCATTTT. This translates into CASRPTGASNQPQHF. The chain combines TRBV6-1 with TRBJ1-5; 7 bases map to TRBD1. The germline CDR1 and CDR2 sequences are MNHNS and SASEGT. Trimming removed 8 bases from V and 1 base from J; junction bases left unmatched: 8. The CDR3 has 15 amino acids.